This TCR beta chain comes out of a study of shared clonotypes between healthy human individuals. In the study overall: Researchers drew samples from two women and a few men aged 18 to 49.

The genomic DNA of each subset was split evenly across several immunoSEQ plates. Libraries were prepared by immunoSEQ multiplex PCR; TCRdb keeps only in-frame clonotypes and omits some of them. The sample lists over 2,000,000 clones; around 95% were seen once. CD45RO-negative, CCR7-positively selected cells formed the naive CD8 fraction, excluding terminally differentiated effector memory CD45RA+ cells. CDR1 and CDR2 from the germline V gene are ENHRY and SYGVKD. The CDR3 runs 14 residues. V was cut by 6 bases and J by 3 bases, with 14 bases left in between. The TCR was taken from a young man in good health. Some clones in this sample may be carry-over from other donors' samples. This chain links TRBV10-3 with TRBJ1-1; a weak D match, TRBD1 (5 bases). The sample was naive CD8+ T cells from PBMCs. The CDR3, as DNA: TGTGCCATCAGGCGGGGGACGAGGGACACTGAAGCTTTCTTT. The encoded protein is CAIRRGTRDTEAFF.